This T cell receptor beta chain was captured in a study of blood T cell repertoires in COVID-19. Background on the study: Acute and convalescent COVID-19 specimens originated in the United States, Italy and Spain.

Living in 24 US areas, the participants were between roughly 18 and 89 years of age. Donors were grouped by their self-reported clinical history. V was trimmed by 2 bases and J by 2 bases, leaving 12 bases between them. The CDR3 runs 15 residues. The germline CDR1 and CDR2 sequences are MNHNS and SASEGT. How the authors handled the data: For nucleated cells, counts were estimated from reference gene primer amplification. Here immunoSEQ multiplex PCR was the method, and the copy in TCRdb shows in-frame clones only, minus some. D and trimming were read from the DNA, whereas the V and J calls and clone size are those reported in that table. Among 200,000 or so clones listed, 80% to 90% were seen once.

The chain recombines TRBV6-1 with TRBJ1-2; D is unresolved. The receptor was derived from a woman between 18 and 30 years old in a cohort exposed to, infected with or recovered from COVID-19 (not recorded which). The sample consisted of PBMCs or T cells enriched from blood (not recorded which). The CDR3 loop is CASSEMGGLNYGYTF. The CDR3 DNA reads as TGTGCCAGCAGTGAAATGGGAGGTCTCAACTATGGCTACACCTTC.